This is a list of T cell receptor beta chains from one sample in a study of spatial heterogeneity in lung cancer. From the 5' RACE reads, TCRdb called clonotypes with MiXCR, one entry per CDR3 protein. The sample shows 40,000 to 55,000 distinct CDR3 sequences, roughly 13% of them seen only once. Sequenced here: PBMCs, sampled at surgery. These TCRs come from a male donor with early-stage non-small cell lung cancer. CDR3s include the opening cysteine and the closing phenylalanine or tryptophan. The D gene is left open where the match is weak. Rows give clone size only sometimes, using once, few, many, or a class for an expanded clone.

V gene	J gene	clone size	D gene	CDR3 protein	CDR3 DNA
TRBV7-9	TRBJ2-6	many	NA	CASSLKGTSGANVLTF	TGTGCCAGCAGCTTAAAGGGAACCTCTGGGGCCAACGTCCTGACTTTC
TRBV7-9	TRBJ2-1	many	TRBD1	CASSLMGQGNNEQFF	TGTGCCAGCAGCCTGATGGGACAGGGGAACAATGAGCAGTTCTTC
TRBV24-1	TRBJ2-1	NA	NA	CASGRGSSYNEQFF	TGTGCCAGCGGGCGAGGGAGCTCCTACAATGAGCAGTTCTTC
TRBV24-1	TRBJ2-1	NA	NA	CTTSDVKSSYNEQFF	TGTACCACCAGTGACGTTAAGAGCTCCTACAATGAGCAGTTCTTC
TRBV19	TRBJ2-3	many	NA	CASSQYPGPDTQYF	TGTGCCAGTAGCCAATACCCGGGGCCGGATACGCAGTATTTT
TRBV29-1	TRBJ2-2	many	NA	CSVGRSSINGELFF	TGCAGCGTTGGAAGGAGTAGTATTAACGGGGAGCTGTTTTTT
TRBV4-1	TRBJ2-7	NA	NA	CASSLDSEQYF	TGCGCCAGCAGCCTCGACTCCGAGCAGTACTTC
TRBV15	TRBJ2-7	NA	NA	CATSRAGYEQYF	TGTGCCACCAGCAGAGCGGGGTACGAGCAGTACTTC
TRBV6-5	TRBJ2-7	many	TRBD1	CASMGQSYEQYF	TGTGCCAGCATGGGACAGAGTTACGAGCAGTACTTC
TRBV29-1	TRBJ1-2	many	NA	CSVEGSSRGGYGYTF	TGCAGCGTTGAAGGGTCTTCCCGCGGCGGATATGGCTACACCTTC
TRBV7-3	TRBJ2-6	many	NA	CASSSRGHDSGANVLTF	TGTGCCAGCAGCTCCAGGGGCCACGACTCTGGGGCCAACGTCCTGACTTTC
TRBV7-2	TRBJ1-1	NA	NA	CASSFRDPGLTEAFF	TGTGCCAGCAGCTTCCGTGACCCCGGGCTCACTGAAGCTTTCTTT
TRBV11-2	TRBJ1-1	NA	NA	CASSLESGAGLNTEAFF	TGTGCCAGCAGCTTAGAATCTGGGGCGGGATTGAACACTGAAGCTTTCTTT
TRBV2	TRBJ1-5	NA	TRBD1	CASSGQGGDQPQHF	TGTGCCAGCAGTGGACAGGGAGGCGATCAGCCCCAGCATTTT
TRBV20-1	TRBJ1-3	NA	NA	CSAYRSSGNTIYF	TGCAGTGCTTACAGAAGCTCTGGAAACACCATATATTTT
TRBV24-1	TRBJ2-1	NA	TRBD2	CATSDLTGGPSAEQFF	TGTGCCACCAGTGATTTGACGGGAGGGCCCTCAGCCGAGCAGTTCTTC
TRBV4-1	TRBJ1-2	few	TRBD1	CASSQVGTGGYTF	TGCGCCAGCAGCCAGGTCGGGACAGGGGGCTACACCTTC
TRBV5-1	TRBJ2-7	NA	TRBD1	CASSGSTGGSGEQYF	TGCGCCAGCAGCGGATCAACAGGGGGCTCGGGAGAGCAGTACTTC
TRBV4-3	TRBJ1-1	NA	NA	CASSQGGAREAFF	TGCGCCAGCAGCCAAGGAGGAGCCCGTGAAGCTTTCTTT
TRBV20-1	TRBJ1-5	NA	NA	CSAYTDNQPQHF	TGCAGTGCTTACACTGACAATCAGCCCCAGCATTTT
TRBV7-2	TRBJ2-1	NA	NA	CASSLGDWAHTLNEQFF	TGTGCCAGCAGCTTAGGTGACTGGGCGCACACACTCAATGAGCAGTTCTTC
TRBV6-2/TRBV6-3	TRBJ1-2	few	TRBD1	CASSSSWDRGHGYGYTF	TGTGCCAGCAGTTCTAGTTGGGACAGGGGGCATGGCTATGGCTACACCTTC
TRBV11-1	TRBJ2-7	NA	NA	CASSLDHSSYEQYF	TGTGCCAGCAGCTTAGACCACAGCTCCTACGAGCAGTACTTC
TRBV5-5	TRBJ2-2	medium-sized	TRBD1	CASKTGGNTGELFF	TGTGCCAGCAAAACAGGGGGGAACACCGGGGAGCTGTTTTTT